This passage covers 8 T cell receptor beta chains from one sample sequenced in a study of blood T cell repertoires in COVID-19. Clones were read by immunoSEQ multiplex PCR, and TCRdb kept only the in-frame ones, dropping some. The table includes 95,000 to 110,000 clones, approximately 86% detected once. The specimen sequenced was peripheral blood. The receptors were gathered from a human donor in a cohort sampled during active COVID-19.

The V call is TRBV15, the J call TRBJ1-3, with a tentative D call TRBD1 (5 bases). This CDR3 is 14 amino acids long. V was shortened by 1 base and J by 4 bases, with 8 bases between the two germline ends. CDR1 is LNHNV, CDR2 YYDKDF, per germline (reference sequence). CDR3 in amino acids: CATSRARAGNTIYF. As DNA, the CDR3 is TGTGCCACCAGCAGAGCCAGGGCCGGAAACACCATATATTTT.

Here the CDR3 DNA reads TGTGCCAGCAGTTACCAGGGAATCAACTATGGCTACACCTTC. It is translated as CASSYQGINYGYTF. The chain carries TRBV27 and TRBJ1-2; D may be TRBD1 (5 bases). This CDR3 region has 14 residues. Germline V gene sequence: CDR1 MNHEY, CDR2 SMNVEV (reference sequence). V shed 4 bases and J shed 2 bases, with 11 bases lying between them.

The J gene is TRBJ1-4, the V gene TRBV5-1, with 8 positions matching TRBD1. The V gene end was trimmed by 2 bases and the J gene end by 8 bases; junction bases not matched to a gene: 11. This CDR3 is 16 amino acids long. The germline CDR1 and CDR2 sequences are SGHRS and YFSETQ. The DNA of the CDR3 is TGCGCCAGCAGCTTAACTCTGGGCAGGGGGCCCGAAAAACTGTTTTTT. It yields the protein CASSLTLGRGPEKLFF.

This chain joins TRBV28 and TRBJ2-7; 7 bases agree with TRBD2. The CDR3 has 18 amino acids. Germline V gene lookup returns CDR1 MDHEN and CDR2 SYDVKM. Losses at the gene ends were 6 bases for V and 4 bases for J; bases not matched to a gene: 21. CDR3 in DNA: TGTGCCAGCAGCGTATACCGGGACTACCTAATGAGGGAATACGAGCAGTACTTC. Translated: CASSVYRDYLMREYEQYF.

This clone was observed a few times. The chain links TRBV14 to TRBJ2-7; D might be TRBD2 (6 bases). The CDR3 has 15 amino acids. The ends were cut back, 1 base at V and 2 bases at J, with 12 bases in the middle. Germline-derived CDR1 and CDR2 are SGHDN and FVKESK. In DNA form, the CDR3 reads TGTGCCAGCAGCCAAGGGTCTAGCGTTCCCTACGAGCAGTACTTC. This translates into CASSQGSSVPYEQYF. Filled out from reference TRBV14 and TRBJ2-7, the complete variable domain reads EAGVTQFPSHSVIEKGQTVTLRCDPISGHDNLYWYRRVMGKEIKFLLHFVKESKQDESGMPNNRFLAERTGGTYSTLKVQPAELEDSGVYFCASSQGSSVPYEQYFGPGTRLTVT.

V usage is TRBV7-9 and J usage is TRBJ2-3, with 8 bases matching TRBD1. From germline, CDR1 is SEHNR and CDR2 FQNEAQ (reference sequence). V lost 2 bases to trimming and J lost 6 bases; unmatched junction nucleotides: 4. The CDR3 spans 14 residues. The CDR3 loop reads CASSLQGAWDTQYF. DNA for the CDR3: TGTGCCAGCAGCTTACAGGGGGCGTGGGATACGCAGTATTTT.

This clone was detected a few times. The chain has TRBV6-5 and TRBJ1-4; perhaps TRBD1 as D (5 bases). The V gene lost 7 bases and the J gene lost 1 base, with 13 bases spanning the gap. The CDR3 is 15 amino acids. The germline V gene has CDR1 MNHEY and CDR2 SVGAGI. The CDR3 spells CASIGGGETNEKLFF. In nucleotides, the CDR3 is TGTGCCAGCATTGGGGGAGGGGAAACTAATGAAAAACTGTTTTTT.

The rearrangement uses TRBV7-2 and TRBJ2-2, with D perhaps TRBD1 (7 bases). Per the germline V gene, CDR1 is SGHTA and CDR2 is FQGNSA. The V end was cut by 5 bases, the J end by 3 bases, with 13 bases between. This CDR3 has 15 residues. The CDR3 DNA sequence: TGTGCCAGCAGCCGCGGAGGGGGCGACACCGGGGAGCTGTTTTTT. Encoded protein: CASSRGGGDTGELFF.